Following are 18 T cell receptor beta chains from one sample sequenced in a study of shared clonotypes between healthy human individuals. Profiling relied on immunoSEQ multiplex PCR, and the TCRdb table lists in-frame clones only, not all of them. The sample lists fewer than 3 million clones; 85% to 95% were seen once. The sample taken for sequencing was naive CD4+ T cells from PBMCs. Subset described: CD45RA+ positively selected. Receptor source: a man aged 18-30 years in good health. Some clones in this sample may be carry-over from other donors' samples.

In regard to this clone: The same CDR3 is also encoded by other DNA sequences in this sample. V is TRBV11-2 and J is TRBJ2-3; possible D gene TRBD1, 6 bases. The CDR3 has 15 residues. The V end was cut by 1 base, the J end by 0 bases, with 8 bases between. Germline lookup yields CDR1 SGHAT and CDR2 FQNNGV. CDR3 region: CASSLGQGSTDTQYF. The CDR3 DNA follows: TGTGCCAGCAGCTTAGGGCAGGGGAGCACAGATACGCAGTATTTT. The whole variable domain, remainder taken from reference TRBV11-2 and TRBJ2-3, is EAGVAQSPRYKIIEKRQSVAFWCNPISGHATLYWYQQILGQGPKLLIQFQNNGVVDDSQLPKDRFSAERLKGVDSTLKIQPAKLEDSAVYLCASSLGQGSTDTQYFGPGTRLTVL.

The CDR3 coding sequence is TGCGCCAGCAGCTTGGTTGGTAGCGGACGCTACAATGAGCAGTTCTTC. It encodes CASSLVGSGRYNEQFF. The rearrangement joins TRBV5-1 to TRBJ2-1; tentative D call: TRBD2 (6 bases). Germline V gene sequence: CDR1 SGHRS, CDR2 YFSETQ. The CDR3 loop spans 16 amino acids. Trimming stripped 0 bases from V and 3 bases from J, with 13 bases between.

The chain couples TRBV7-8 to TRBJ2-3; D could derive from TRBD1 or TRBD2 (5 bases each). CDR3 length: 16 amino acids. Germline CDR1 is SGHVS and CDR2 is FQNEAQ. V shed 5 bases and J shed 0 bases, with 15 bases lying between them. CDR3 nucleotides: TGTGCCAGCAGCCGTCGGACTGGGGGTAGCACAGATACGCAGTATTTT. Amino acids: CASSRRTGGSTDTQYF.

As to this clone: Other DNA sequences in the sample encode the same CDR3. The rearrangement links TRBV7-6 to TRBJ2-5, with D unresolved. Deletions cut 3 bases from V and 2 bases from J, with 4 bases between. The length of the CDR3 is 12 residues. In germline, CDR1 is SGHVS, CDR2 FNYEAQ. CDR3 bases: TGTGCCAGCAGCTTGGAACAAGAGACCCAGTACTTC. Its protein product is CASSLEQETQYF.

The J gene is TRBJ2-7, the V gene TRBV5-6; D is unclear. The CDR3 loop spans 15 amino acids. V lost 1 base, J lost 0 bases, and 11 bases lay in between. Germline CDR1 reads SGHDT; CDR2 reads YYEEEE. The CDR3 reads CASSLLRSHSYEQYF. CDR3 DNA: TGTGCCAGCAGCTTGTTACGCTCCCACTCCTACGAGCAGTACTTC.

The V call is TRBV2, the J call TRBJ1-3; no clear D. CDR1 SNHLY and CDR2 FYNNEI come from the germline V gene. CDR3 length: 11 amino acids. Trimming stripped 7 bases from V and 5 bases from J, with 6 bases between. CDR3 protein: CASTPRNTIYF. The CDR3 DNA follows: TGTGCCAGCACTCCCCGAAACACCATATATTTT.

The CDR3 loop is CASSQGYASGAKDTQYF. DNA for the CDR3: TGCGCCAGCAGCCAAGGATACGCTAGCGGAGCGAAAGATACGCAGTATTTT. This chain uses TRBV4-1 with TRBJ2-3, with 7 bases fitting TRBD2. This CDR3 region has 17 residues. Trimming at V came to 1 base and at J to 5 bases, leaving 12 bases not matched to a gene. Germline V gene lookup returns CDR1 MGHRA and CDR2 YSYEKL.

The CDR3 coding sequence is TGCGCCAGCAGCTCAGGACAGGGAACAGATACGCAGTATTTT. Protein sequence: CASSSGQGTDTQYF. The chain carries TRBV4-3 and TRBJ2-3; 8 bases match TRBD1. The CDR3 is made up of 14 amino acids. V dropped 5 bases and J dropped 3; count of bases not matched to a gene: 4. Germline values: CDR1 LGHNA, CDR2 YSLEER.

The genes are TRBV19 and TRBJ1-2; 8 bases fit TRBD1. The germline V gene has CDR1 LNHDA and CDR2 SQIVND (reference sequence). V was pared by 9 bases and J by 2 bases, with 11 bases of the junction left unmatched. This CDR3 contains 15 residues. The CDR3 loop reads CASRSPGQANYGYTF. Written as DNA, the CDR3 is TGTGCCAGCCGATCCCCGGGACAGGCGAACTATGGCTACACCTTC.

This chain connects TRBV7-6 to TRBJ1-4; maybe TRBD1 (6 bases). Trimming pared 5 bases from V and 0 bases from J, leaving 16 bases between. The CDR3 covers 17 residues. Per the germline V gene, CDR1 is SGHVS and CDR2 is FNYEAQ. For the CDR3, the DNA is TGTGCCAGCAGCCGCGGGGGCAGGACAGCAACTAATGAAAAACTGTTTTTT. Encoded protein: CASSRGGRTATNEKLFF.

Remarks on this clone: Other DNA sequences in this sample translate to the same CDR3. The chain joins TRBV28 to TRBJ2-7, with D unclear. CDR3 length: 13 amino acids. Germline CDR1 and CDR2: MDHEN and SYDVKM. The germline V and J ends were trimmed by 6 bases and 0 bases, with 9 bases remaining between them. CDR3 coding DNA: TGTGCCAGCAGCCCGGGCAGCTCCTACGAGCAGTACTTC. Translation gives CASSPGSSYEQYF. The variable domain in full, with the rest retrieved from reference TRBV28 and TRBJ2-7, is DVKVTQSSRYLVKRTGEKVFLECVQDMDHENMFWYRQDPGLGLRLIYFSYDVKMKEKGDIPEGYSVSREKKERFSLILESASTNQTSMYLCASSPGSSYEQYFGPGTRLTVT.

The V gene is TRBV7-9, the J gene TRBJ1-4, with TRBD1 identical over 9 bases. Germline assignment: CDR1 SEHNR and CDR2 FQNEAQ (reference sequence). This CDR3 has 13 residues. J lost 7 bases, V lost 8 bases, and 5 bases had no gene match. CDR3 region: CASAGTGFEKLFF. CDR3 nucleotide sequence: TGTGCCAGCGCCGGGACAGGGTTTGAAAAACTGTTTTTT.

This clone was observed once. The rearrangement links TRBV19 to TRBJ2-2; 7 nucleotides align to TRBD1. Germline trimming cut 7 bases from V and 3 bases from J; bases unmatched to any gene: 8. In germline, CDR1 is LNHDA, CDR2 SQIVND (reference sequence). The CDR3 is 15 amino acids. The CDR3 DNA follows: TGTGCCAGTACTACCCCGGGACAGCACACCGGGGAGCTGTTTTTT. This gives the protein CASTTPGQHTGELFF.

The CDR3 coding sequence is TGTGCCAGTAGTCCAAAGGGGGGCGCTGTGCGGGTGAGAGGCTACACCTTC. Amino acids: CASSPKGGAVRVRGYTF. The J gene is TRBJ1-2, the V gene TRBV19; weak D call: TRBD1 (6 bases). The CDR3 is 17 amino acids. Germline CDR1 LNHDA, CDR2 SQIVND (reference sequence). V was pared by 5 bases and J by 8 bases, with 27 bases between.

Notes on this clone: The same CDR3 arises from other DNA sequences in this sample as well. The chain's CDR3 is CASSLLGEQFF. DNA of the CDR3: TGTGCCAGCAGCCTCTTAGGTGAGCAGTTCTTC. This rearrangement joins TRBV7-9 to TRBJ2-1; no definite D call. Between the trimmed V and J ends, which lost 5 bases and 9 bases, there was a span of 8 bases. Germline V lookup: CDR1 SEHNR, CDR2 FQNEAQ (reference sequence). The CDR3 runs 11 residues.

The chain combines TRBV5-4 with TRBJ2-5; 7 positions match TRBD1. V shed 9 bases and J 0 bases; nucleotides not matched to a gene: 11. The CDR3 has 15 residues. CDR1 SGHNT and CDR2 YYREEE come from the germline V gene (reference sequence). As DNA, the CDR3 is TGTGCCAACGGTGGACCGGGACAGAACCAAGAGACCCAGTACTTC. It translates to CANGGPGQNQETQYF.

The V gene is TRBV6-1, the J gene TRBJ2-4; 10 nucleotides align to TRBD1. Per the germline V gene, CDR1 is MNHNS and CDR2 is SASEGT. Trimming took 6 bases from V and 6 from J; bases not matched to a gene: 8. CDR3 length: 15 residues. CDR3 sequence reads: CASRKIRQGANIQYF. CDR3 in DNA: TGTGCCAGCAGGAAGATTAGACAGGGGGCAAACATTCAGTACTTC.

This clone occurred once. At the DNA level, this CDR3 is encoded by other sequences in the same sample as well. The chain employs TRBV5-1 and TRBJ2-3; no clear D gene. This CDR3 contains 14 residues. From germline, CDR1 is SGHRS and CDR2 YFSETQ. V lost 0 bases and J lost 2, with 7 bases in between. The CDR3 region is CASSLEGHTDTQYF. The CDR3 coding sequence is TGCGCCAGCAGCTTGGAGGGTCACACAGATACGCAGTATTTT.